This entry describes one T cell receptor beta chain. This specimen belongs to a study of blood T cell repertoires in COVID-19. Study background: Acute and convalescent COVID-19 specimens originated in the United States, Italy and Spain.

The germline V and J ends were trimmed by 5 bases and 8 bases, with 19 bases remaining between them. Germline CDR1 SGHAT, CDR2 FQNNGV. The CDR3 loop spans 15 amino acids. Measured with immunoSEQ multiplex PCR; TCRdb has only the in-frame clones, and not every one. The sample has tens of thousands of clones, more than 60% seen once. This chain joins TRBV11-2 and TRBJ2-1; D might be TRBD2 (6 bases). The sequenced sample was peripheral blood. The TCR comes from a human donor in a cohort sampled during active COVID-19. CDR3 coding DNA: TGTGCCAGCAGCCTTCGACTAGACCTCATGGATGAGCAGTTCTTC. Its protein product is CASSLRLDLMDEQFF. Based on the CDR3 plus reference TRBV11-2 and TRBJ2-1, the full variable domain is EAGVAQSPRYKIIEKRQSVAFWCNPISGHATLYWYQQILGQGPKLLIQFQNNGVVDDSQLPKDRFSAERLKGVDSTLKIQPAKLEDSAVYLCASSLRLDLMDEQFFGPGTRLTVL.